This entry lists 14 T cell receptor beta chains sequenced from one sample in a study of T cells in Graves' hyperthyroidism and ophthalmopathy. Amplified regions were TCR beta CDR3 sequences from RNA transcripts. TCR CDR3 underwent first-round RT-PCR with the HTBI primer set. Each CDR3 protein gets one entry after TCRdb re-called the multiplex PCR reads with MiXCR. The sample contains roughly 500,000 distinct CDR3 sequences, more than 45% of which appear only once. The sequencing input was peripheral blood or thyroid tissue (not recorded which). The receptors were sampled from an adult woman with Graves' disease, either hyperthyroidism or ophthalmopathy (not recorded which).

Turning to this clonotype: Since no conserved phenylalanine or tryptophan closes the CDR3, a read error is the likely cause. The DNA is omitted, as the CDR3 cannot be located on it reliably, and the CDR3 follows TCRdb's listing. This sequence joins TRBV7-9 and TRBJ1-1. Counting both end residues, the CDR3 totals 8 amino acids. Germline lookup yields CDR1 SEHNR and CDR2 FQNEAQ (reference sequence). CDR3 protein: CASSLGLK.

The chain has TRBV20-1 and TRBJ1-5; 7 positions agree with TRBD1. This CDR3 is built from 16 residues. CDR1 is DFQATT and CDR2 is SNEGSKA in the germline V gene (reference sequence). Trimming at V came to 6 bases and at J to 2 bases, leaving 13 bases not matched to a gene. CDR3 in amino acids: CSASRGLTGGNQPQHF. The CDR3, as DNA: TGCAGTGCCAGTAGGGGCCTTACAGGGGGCAATCAGCCCCAGCATTTT.

The rearrangement links TRBV7-8 to TRBJ2-5, with TRBD1 identical over 7 bases. The CDR3 loop spans 13 amino acids. V trimming: 6 bases; J trimming: 5 bases; junction bases outside the gene matches: 6. Germline values: CDR1 SGHVS, CDR2 FQNEAQ. CDR3 loop: CASRQGPEETQYF. CDR3 DNA sequence: TGTGCCAGCAGACAGGGGCCCGAGGAGACCCAGTACTTC.

This clonotype has a count of ten or more. V usage is TRBV2 and J usage is TRBJ2-7; D is possibly TRBD1 (6 bases). Trimming took 6 bases from V and 4 from J, leaving 13 bases between them. The CDR3 loop spans 13 amino acids. Germline lookup yields CDR1 SNHLY and CDR2 FYNNEI. CDR3: CASSGDMIYEQYF. The DNA of the CDR3 is TGTGCCAGCAGCGGGGACATGATTTACGAGCAGTACTTC.

The V and J genes are TRBV19 and TRBJ2-5, with a weak D call TRBD1 (6 bases). V was pared by 3 bases and J by 6 bases, with 11 bases between. The CDR3 has 13 amino acids. Germline V CDR1 and CDR2: LNHDA, SQIVND (reference sequence). For the CDR3, the DNA is TGTGCCAGTAGTATGAGCAGGGGAAAGACCCAGTACTTC. It is translated as CASSMSRGKTQYF.

The sample holds a few counts of this clonotype. The junction does not match germline at one end; this may be a read error. The chain links TRBV15 to TRBJ1-2; D may be TRBD1 (6 bases). Germline CDR1 LNHNV, CDR2 YYDKDF (reference sequence). This CDR3 region has 14 residues. DNA of the CDR3: TGTGCCACCAGCAGAGATAGTTCAGGGGATGGCTATACCTTC. It encodes CATSRDSSGDGYTF.

The genes are TRBV20-1 and TRBJ2-7; 8 bases match TRBD2. CDR1 is DFQATT and CDR2 is SNEGSKA in the germline V gene (reference sequence). Trimming cost V 6 bases and J 0 bases; bases outside gene matches: 7. The CDR3 extends over 14 amino acids. CDR3 sequence: CSALRGDYSYEQYF. In DNA, the CDR3 is TGCAGTGCGTTGCGGGGGGACTACTCCTACGAGCAGTACTTC.

The chain carries TRBV20-1 and TRBJ1-5; D is unclear. The CDR3 covers 16 residues. The V gene's germline CDR1 is DFQATT and CDR2 SNEGSKA (reference sequence). The V gene lost 4 bases and the J gene lost 0 bases, with 16 bases spanning the gap. The CDR3 is CSAKPVGGYSNQPQHF. The CDR3 coding sequence is TGCAGTGCTAAACCAGTGGGAGGGTATAGCAATCAGCCCCAGCATTTT.

About this clonotype: It is likely a read error, because the conserved phenylalanine at the end of the CDR3 is missing. The rearrangement joins TRBV15 to TRBJ1-2; D remains unclear. V lost 3 bases and J 6 bases, leaving 17 bases between the germline ends. CDR1 is LNHNV and CDR2 is YYDKDF in the germline V gene (reference sequence). This CDR3 has 15 residues. CDR3 DNA: TGTGCCACCAGCAGGGTCGGTCAGCAATTGAATGGCTACACCGTC. Its translation is CATSRVGQQLNGYTV.

This clonotype was picked up many times. The V and J genes are TRBV6-5 and TRBJ2-5, with TRBD2 identical over 9 bases. This CDR3 has 15 amino acids. Germline lookup yields CDR1 MNHEY and CDR2 SVGAGI. The V segment lost 6 bases and the J segment 1 base; nucleotides outside the gene matches: 6. CDR3 in DNA: TGTGCCAGCAGCGGAAATAGCGGGAGCCAAGAGACCCAGTACTTC. The encoded protein is CASSGNSGSQETQYF.

The CDR3 DNA reads TGTGCCAGCAGCTTACGCGGGTCCCAAGTCCTGACTTTC. Translated: CASSLRGSQVLTF. The chain couples TRBV7-6 to TRBJ2-6; maybe TRBD2 (5 bases). This CDR3 is built from 13 residues. V was shortened by 2 bases and J by 13 bases, with 12 bases between the two germline ends. From germline, CDR1 is SGHVS and CDR2 FNYEAQ. Full variable domain (outside the CDR3, taken from reference TRBV7-6 and TRBJ2-6): GAGVSQSPRYKVTKRGQDVALRCDPISGHVSLYWYRQALGQGPEFLTYFNYEAQQDKSGLPNDRFSAERPEGSISTLTIQRTEQRDSAMYRCASSLRGSQVLTFGAGSRLTVL.

This clonotype occurred many times. The CDR3 nucleotides read TGTGCCAGCAGTTTAGAGCCAGGCACCATATATTTT. It yields the protein CASSLEPGTIYF. The chain combines TRBV12-3 or TRBV12-4 with TRBJ1-3; no firm D call. V lost 1 base to trimming and J lost 9 bases, with 7 bases between them. The CDR3 loop spans 12 amino acids.

Many counts were recorded for this clonotype. The J gene is TRBJ1-6, the V gene TRBV12-3 or TRBV12-4; no clear D. The CDR3 runs to 15 residues. Trimming cost V 4 bases and J 8 bases, with 15 bases left between them. This chain's CDR3 is CASSSSTATDSPLHF. The CDR3 DNA follows: TGTGCCAGCAGTTCAAGCACAGCCACGGATTCACCCCTCCACTTT.

V is TRBV9 and J is TRBJ1-3; tentative D call: TRBD1 (5 bases). Germline assignment: CDR1 SGDLS and CDR2 YYNGEE. Trimming stripped 0 bases from V and 0 bases from J, with 13 bases between. The CDR3 contains 17 residues. In DNA, the CDR3 is TGTGCCAGCAGCGTAGAGGGCAGGGTAATCTCTGGAAACACCATATATTTT. This encodes CASSVEGRVISGNTIYF.